The clone carrying this T cell receptor beta chain has a count of ten or more. The sample belongs to a study of T cells in Graves' hyperthyroidism and ophthalmopathy. The germline gives CDR1 LGHDT, CDR2 YNNKEL (reference sequence). This CDR3 region has 16 residues. The J segment lost 2 bases and the V segment lost 3 bases, leaving 3 bases of the junction unmatched. Regions amplified from RNA transcripts were the TCR beta CDR3 regions. Researchers ran a first-round RT-PCR on the TCR CDR3 using the HTBI primer set. TCRdb passed the multiplex PCR reads through MiXCR, listing each CDR3 protein once. This table has about 400,000 distinct CDR3 sequences, about 14% appearing once. Ophthalmopathy cases met thresholds of Clinical Activity Score at least 3, NOSPECS grade at least 4 and duration under 3 months.

The sample taken for sequencing was blood. V and J are TRBV3-1 and TRBJ2-6, with 8 nucleotides matching TRBD1. This TCR came from a woman under 40 with Graves' ophthalmopathy. CDR3 sequence reads: CASSQARGPGANVLTF. The CDR3 DNA follows: TGTGCCAGCAGCCAGGCCAGGGGGCCTGGGGCCAACGTCCTGACTTTC.